By share, the clone carrying this T cell receptor (beta chain) ranks as medium-sized (0.01 to 0.1%). Per the original data handling: Researchers report that nucleated cell counts were estimated from reference gene primer amplification. Using immunoSEQ multiplex PCR, the repertoire was profiled, and TCRdb retains in-frame clones only, with some absent. The V and J calls and clone size were taken over from that table, and D and trimming were inferred from the DNA. The repertoire holds over 45,000 clones, with roughly 83% as singletons. This entry belongs to a study of blood T cell repertoires in COVID-19. Study information: Specimens from acute and convalescent COVID-19 originated in the United States, Italy and Spain. Sample material is recorded as cDNA or gDNA derived from T cells, B-cell-depleted T cells, or PBMCs.

The CDR3 is 14 amino acids. V was pared by 5 bases and J by 5 bases, with 3 bases of the junction left unmatched. Germline lookup yields CDR1 SGHVS and CDR2 FNYEAQ. V usage is TRBV7-6 and J usage is TRBJ1-3; 10 bases fit TRBD1. Source material: peripheral blood. This receptor was obtained from a human donor in a cohort sampled during active COVID-19. The CDR3 DNA follows: TGTGCCAGCAGCGGACAGGGGGGACGAAACACCATATATTTT. It codes for CASSGQGGRNTIYF.